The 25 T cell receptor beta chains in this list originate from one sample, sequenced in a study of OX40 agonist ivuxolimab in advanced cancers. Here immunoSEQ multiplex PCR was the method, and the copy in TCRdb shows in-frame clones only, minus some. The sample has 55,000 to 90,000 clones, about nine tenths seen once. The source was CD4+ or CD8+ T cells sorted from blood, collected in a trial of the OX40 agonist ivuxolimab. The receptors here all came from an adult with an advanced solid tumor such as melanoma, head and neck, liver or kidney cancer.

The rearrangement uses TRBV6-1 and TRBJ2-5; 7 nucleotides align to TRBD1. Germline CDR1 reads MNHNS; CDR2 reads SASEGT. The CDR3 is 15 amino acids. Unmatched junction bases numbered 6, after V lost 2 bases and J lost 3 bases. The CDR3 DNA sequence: TGTGCCAGCAGTGAAATTGGAGGACAGGAAGAGACCCAGTACTTC. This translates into CASSEIGGQEETQYF.

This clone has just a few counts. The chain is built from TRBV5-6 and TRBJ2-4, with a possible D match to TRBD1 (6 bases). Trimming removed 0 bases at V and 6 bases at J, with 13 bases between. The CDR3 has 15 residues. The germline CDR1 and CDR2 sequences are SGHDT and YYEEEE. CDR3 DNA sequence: TGTGCCAGCAGCTTGGTGGGGGCTGGTGGAAACATTCAGTACTTC. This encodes CASSLVGAGGNIQYF.

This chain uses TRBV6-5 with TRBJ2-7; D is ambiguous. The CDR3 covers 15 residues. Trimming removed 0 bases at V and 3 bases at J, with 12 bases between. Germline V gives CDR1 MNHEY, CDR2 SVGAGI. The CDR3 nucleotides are TGTGCCAGCAGTTACTCCCAGAGACTTGACTACGAGCAGTACTTC. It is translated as CASSYSQRLDYEQYF.

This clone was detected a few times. The CDR3 protein is CASTQGYTGELFF. The CDR3, as DNA: TGTGCCAGTACACAGGGTTACACCGGGGAGCTGTTTTTT. The chain has TRBV19 and TRBJ2-2, with D possibly being TRBD1 (6 bases). Trimming took 7 bases from V and 3 from J, leaving 9 bases between them. Germline V lookup: CDR1 LNHDA, CDR2 SQIVND (reference sequence). The CDR3 has 13 residues.

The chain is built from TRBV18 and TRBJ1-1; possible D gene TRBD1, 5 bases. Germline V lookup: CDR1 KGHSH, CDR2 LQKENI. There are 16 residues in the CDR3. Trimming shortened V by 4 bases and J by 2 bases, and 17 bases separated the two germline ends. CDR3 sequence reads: CASSLQVSGLNTEAFF. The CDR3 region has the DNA TGTGCCAGCTCACTCCAGGTATCGGGGCTTAACACTGAAGCTTTCTTT.

The CDR3 DNA sequence: TGTGCCAGCAGCGGAGCGGGGGCCCTAGGCAATGAGCAGTTCTTC. Amino acid sequence: CASSGAGALGNEQFF. The chain joins TRBV2 to TRBJ2-1; TRBD2 aligns across 8 bases. J lost 6 bases, V lost 6 bases, and 10 bases had no gene match. The CDR3 totals 15 residues. In germline, CDR1 is SNHLY, CDR2 FYNNEI.

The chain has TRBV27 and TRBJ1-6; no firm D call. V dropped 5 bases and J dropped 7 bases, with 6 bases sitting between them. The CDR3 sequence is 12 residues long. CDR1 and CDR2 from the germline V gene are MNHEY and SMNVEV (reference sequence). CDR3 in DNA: TGTGCCAGCAGTGAGGTGAATTCACCCCTCCACTTT. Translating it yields CASSEVNSPLHF.

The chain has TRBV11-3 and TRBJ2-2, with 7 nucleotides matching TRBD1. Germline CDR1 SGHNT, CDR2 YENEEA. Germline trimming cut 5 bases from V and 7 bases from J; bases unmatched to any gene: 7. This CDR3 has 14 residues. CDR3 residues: CASSPTGSVGELFF. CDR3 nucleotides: TGTGCCAGCAGCCCGACAGGGTCGGTCGGGGAGCTGTTTTTT.

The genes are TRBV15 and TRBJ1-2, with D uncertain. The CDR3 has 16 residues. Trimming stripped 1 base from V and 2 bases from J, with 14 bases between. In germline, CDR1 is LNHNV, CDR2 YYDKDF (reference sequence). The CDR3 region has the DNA TGTGCCACCAGCAGAGCGGGTGCGGGTCTGAACTATGGCTACACCTTC. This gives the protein CATSRAGAGLNYGYTF.

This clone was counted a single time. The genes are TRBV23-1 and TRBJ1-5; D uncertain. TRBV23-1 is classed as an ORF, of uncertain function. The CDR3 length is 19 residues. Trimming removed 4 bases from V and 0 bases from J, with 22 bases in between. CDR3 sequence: CASSPTMTDSLYSNQPQHF. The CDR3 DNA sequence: TGCGCCAGCAGTCCCACGATGACGGACTCCCTCTATAGCAATCAGCCCCAGCATTTT.

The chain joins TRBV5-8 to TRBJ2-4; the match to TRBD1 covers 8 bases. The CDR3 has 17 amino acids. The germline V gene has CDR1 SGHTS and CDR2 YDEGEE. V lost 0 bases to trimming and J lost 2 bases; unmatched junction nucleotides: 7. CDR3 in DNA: TGTGCCAGCAGCTTGGACTGGGCAGGGGGCACCAAAAACATTCAGTACTTC. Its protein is CASSLDWAGGTKNIQYF.

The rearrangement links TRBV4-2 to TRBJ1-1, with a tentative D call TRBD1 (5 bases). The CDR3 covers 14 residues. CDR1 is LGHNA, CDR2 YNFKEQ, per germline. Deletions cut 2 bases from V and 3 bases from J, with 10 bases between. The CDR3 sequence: CASSQQGSDTEAFF. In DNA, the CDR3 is TGTGCCAGCAGCCAACAGGGTTCGGACACTGAAGCTTTCTTT.

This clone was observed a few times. CDR3 sequence reads: CASSLDRGVEEQFF. The CDR3 DNA is TGTGCCAGCAGCTTAGATCGCGGGGTAGAGGAGCAGTTCTTC. V and J are TRBV7-9 and TRBJ2-1; possibly TRBD2 for D (6 bases). The CDR3 loop spans 14 amino acids. Trimming pared 1 base from V and 10 bases from J, leaving 14 bases between. CDR1 and CDR2 from the germline V gene are SEHNR and FQNEAQ (reference sequence).

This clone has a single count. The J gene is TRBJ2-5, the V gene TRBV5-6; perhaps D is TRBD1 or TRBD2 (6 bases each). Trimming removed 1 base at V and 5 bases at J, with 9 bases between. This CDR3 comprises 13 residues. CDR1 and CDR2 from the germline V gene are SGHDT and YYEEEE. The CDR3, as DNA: TGTGCCAGCAGCTTGCGGGGGCAGGAGACCCAGTACTTC. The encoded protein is CASSLRGQETQYF.

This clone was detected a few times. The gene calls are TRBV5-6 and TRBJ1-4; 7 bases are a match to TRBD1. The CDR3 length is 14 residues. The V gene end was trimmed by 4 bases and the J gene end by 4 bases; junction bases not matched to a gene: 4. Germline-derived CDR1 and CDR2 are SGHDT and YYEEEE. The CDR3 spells CASSQGQFNEKLFF. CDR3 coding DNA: TGTGCCAGCAGCCAGGGACAGTTTAATGAAAAACTGTTTTTT.

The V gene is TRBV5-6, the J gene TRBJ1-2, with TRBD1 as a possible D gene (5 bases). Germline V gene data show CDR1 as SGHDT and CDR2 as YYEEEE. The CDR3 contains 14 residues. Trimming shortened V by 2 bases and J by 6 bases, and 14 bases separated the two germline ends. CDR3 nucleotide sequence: TGTGCCAGCAGCTTTTATGGGGCGAGGGATGGCTACACCTTC. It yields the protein CASSFYGARDGYTF.

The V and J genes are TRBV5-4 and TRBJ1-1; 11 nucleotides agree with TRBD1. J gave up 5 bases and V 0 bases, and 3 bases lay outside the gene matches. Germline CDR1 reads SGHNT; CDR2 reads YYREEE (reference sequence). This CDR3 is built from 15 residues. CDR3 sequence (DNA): TGTGCCAGCAGCTTGGCCGGGACAGGGGGGACTGAAGCTTTCTTT. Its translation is CASSLAGTGGTEAFF.

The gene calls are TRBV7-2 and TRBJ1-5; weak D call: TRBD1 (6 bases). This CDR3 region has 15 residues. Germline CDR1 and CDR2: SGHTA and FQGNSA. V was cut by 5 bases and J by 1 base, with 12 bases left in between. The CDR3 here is CASSTQQGSNQPQHF. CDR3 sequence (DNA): TGTGCCAGCAGCACTCAACAGGGAAGCAATCAGCCCCAGCATTTT.

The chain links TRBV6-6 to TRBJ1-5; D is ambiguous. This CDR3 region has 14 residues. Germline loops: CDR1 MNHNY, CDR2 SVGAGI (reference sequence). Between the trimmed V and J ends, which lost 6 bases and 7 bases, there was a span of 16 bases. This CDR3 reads CASSPPRYEQPQHF. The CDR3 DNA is TGTGCCAGCAGCCCCCCACGATATGAGCAGCCCCAGCATTTT.

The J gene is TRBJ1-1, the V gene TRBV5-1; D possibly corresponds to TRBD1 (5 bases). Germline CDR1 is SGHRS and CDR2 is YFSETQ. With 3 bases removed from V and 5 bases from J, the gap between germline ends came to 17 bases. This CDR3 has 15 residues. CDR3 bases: TGCGCCAGCAGCTCGGCCCCGGGGGGTGGGACTGAAGCTTTCTTT. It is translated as CASSSAPGGGTEAFF. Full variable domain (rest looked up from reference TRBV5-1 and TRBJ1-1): KAGVTQTPRYLIKTRGQQVTLSCSPISGHRSVSWYQQTPGQGLQFLFEYFSETQRNKGNFPGRFSGRQFSNSRSEMNVSTLELGDSALYLCASSSAPGGGTEAFFGQGTRLTVV.

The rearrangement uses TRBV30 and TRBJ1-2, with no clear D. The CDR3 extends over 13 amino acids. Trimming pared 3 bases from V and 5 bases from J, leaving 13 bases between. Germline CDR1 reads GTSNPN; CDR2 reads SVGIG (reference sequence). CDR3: CAWSAGTVYGYTF. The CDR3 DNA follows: TGTGCCTGGAGCGCGGGCACAGTTTATGGCTACACCTTC.

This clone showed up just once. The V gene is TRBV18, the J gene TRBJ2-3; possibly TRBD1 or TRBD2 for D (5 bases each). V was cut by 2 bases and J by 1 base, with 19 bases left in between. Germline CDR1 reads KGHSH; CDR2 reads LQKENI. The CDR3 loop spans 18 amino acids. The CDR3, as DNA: TGTGCCAGCTCACCATTCGGGGACGGACCGACGGGCACAGATACGCAGTATTTT. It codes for CASSPFGDGPTGTDTQYF.

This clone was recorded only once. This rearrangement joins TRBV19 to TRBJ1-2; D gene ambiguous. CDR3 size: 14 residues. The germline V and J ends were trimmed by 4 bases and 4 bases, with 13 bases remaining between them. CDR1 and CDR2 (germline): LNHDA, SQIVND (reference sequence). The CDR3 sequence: CASSTQIGGYGYTF. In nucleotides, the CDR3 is TGTGCCAGTAGTACTCAAATTGGCGGCTATGGCTACACCTTC.

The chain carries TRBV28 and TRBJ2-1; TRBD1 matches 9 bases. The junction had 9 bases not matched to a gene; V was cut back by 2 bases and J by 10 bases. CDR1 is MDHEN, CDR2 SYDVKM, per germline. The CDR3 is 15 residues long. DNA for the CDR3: TGTGCCAGCAGTTTAGGGGACAGGGAAAGCAGGGAGCAGTTCTTC. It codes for CASSLGDRESREQFF.

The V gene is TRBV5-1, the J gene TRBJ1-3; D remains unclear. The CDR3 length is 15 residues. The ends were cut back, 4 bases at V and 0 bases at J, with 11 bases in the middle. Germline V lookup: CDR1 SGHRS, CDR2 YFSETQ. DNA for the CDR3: TGCGCCAGCAGCCCCTCCCAAAGCTCTGGAAACACCATATATTTT. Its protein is CASSPSQSSGNTIYF.